Only one count was recorded for the clone carrying this T cell receptor (beta chain). The sample originates from a study of blood T cell repertoires in COVID-19. Whole-study context: Italy, Spain and the United States were the sources of the convalescent and acute COVID-19 samples. The cDNA or gDNA used as material had been derived from T cells, B-cell-depleted T cells, or PBMCs.

V was pared by 0 bases and J by 7 bases, with 13 bases between. CDR3 length equals 15 residues. Per the germline V gene, CDR1 is SGHRS and CDR2 is YFSETQ. Original processing notes: Nucleated cell number was recorded as an estimate derived from reference gene primer amplification. Assay: immunoSEQ multiplex PCR; the TCRdb copy retains only in-frame clones and omits some. V and J calls and clone size are given by that table; D and trimming were obtained from the DNA. The sample yields approximately 210,000 clones, 75% to 85% seen once. Cohorts were determined from participant-reported clinical history.

The gene calls are TRBV5-1 and TRBJ1-4, with D uncertain. The TCR originated in a man aged 25 to 40 with acute COVID-19. Sequencing was done on a sample of PBMCs or T cells enriched from blood (not recorded which). The CDR3 loop is CASSLAGGLGEKLFF. The CDR3 region has the DNA TGCGCCAGCAGCTTGGCTGGTGGGCTTGGTGAAAAACTGTTTTTT.